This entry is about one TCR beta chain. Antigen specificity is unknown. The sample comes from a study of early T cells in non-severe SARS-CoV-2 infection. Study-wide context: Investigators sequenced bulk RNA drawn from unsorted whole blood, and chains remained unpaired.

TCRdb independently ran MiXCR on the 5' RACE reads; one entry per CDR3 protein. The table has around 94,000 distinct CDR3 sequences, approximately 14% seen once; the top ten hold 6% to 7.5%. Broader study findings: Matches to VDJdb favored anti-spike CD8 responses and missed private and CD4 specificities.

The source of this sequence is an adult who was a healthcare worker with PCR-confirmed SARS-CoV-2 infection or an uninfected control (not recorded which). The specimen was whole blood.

CDR3 sequence (DNA): TGTGCCAGCAATTTTGCGGGAGAAGGAGTAGATACGCAGTATTTT. As protein: CASNFAGEGVDTQYF. The V call is TRBV28, the J call TRBJ2-3, with TRBD2 identical over 7 bases. Germline values: CDR1 MDHEN, CDR2 SYDVKM. CDR3 length: 15 residues. V was pared by 7 bases and J by 5 bases, with 12 bases of the junction left unmatched.